The source of this T cell receptor (beta chain) is a study of cytomegalovirus exposure and HLA in healthy donors. This PCR relied on a set of 60 Vbeta primers and 13 Jbeta primers. Here immunoSEQ multiplex PCR was the method, and the copy in TCRdb shows in-frame clones only, minus some. The table records around 150,000 clones, over 80% of them present only once. This clonotype was obtained from a man in his fifties or sixties in good health and CMV-seropositive. Sequencing input: PBMCs.

CDR3 nucleotides: TGTGCCAGCAGCTCCGGGACAGGCAACACAGATACGCAGTATTTT. This codes for CASSSGTGNTDTQYF. The J gene is TRBJ2-3, the V gene TRBV11-3; 8 bases line up with TRBD1. Unmatched junction bases numbered 5, after V lost 4 bases and J lost 2 bases. The CDR3 totals 15 residues. Germline loops: CDR1 SGHNT, CDR2 YENEEA.